The TCR beta chain described here comes from a study of PD-1 blockade in classical Hodgkin lymphoma. Regarding the study as a whole: CD4+ but not CD8+ TCR diversity rose significantly by C4D1.

Per germline, CDR1 LGHNT and CDR2 FRNRAP. This CDR3 has 15 amino acids. The trim removed 3 bases at V and 3 bases at J, leaving 6 bases unmatched. Some clones are missing from TCRdb's copy, which holds only in-frame ones; the method was immunoSEQ multiplex PCR. This sample has some 150,000 clones, with about four fifths found just once. On this clone itself: What it recognizes is unknown.

Relapse after autologous stem cell transplantation occurred in every patient, and brentuximab vedotin exposure varied. The chain carries TRBV12-5 and TRBJ2-7; TRBD2 matches at 9 bases. The TCR originated in a human donor with classical Hodgkin lymphoma. The sample here was peripheral blood mononuclear cells (PBMCs), taken before the second cycle of nivolumab. CDR3 in amino acids: CASGLYLAGLYEQYF. CDR3 nucleotides: TGTGCTAGTGGTTTATACCTAGCGGGACTCTACGAGCAGTACTTC.